The rows below give T cell receptor beta chains drawn from one sample of a study of T cells in localized non-small cell lung cancer. Sequenced by immunoSEQ multiplex PCR; TCRdb stores in-frame clones only, minus some. Of 20,000 to 30,000 clones detected, roughly nine tenths appear once; the ten largest clones hold 25% to 35%. The sample consisted of peripheral blood, taken before any cancer treatment. These receptors originate from a male donor at least 60 years old with stage I squamous cell lung carcinoma. The CDR3 runs from the conserved cysteine through the conserved F or W. Fields, in order: J gene, V gene, CDR3 protein.

j_gene: TRBJ2-7; v_gene: TRBV29-1; CDR3aa: CSVASSYEQYF
j_gene: TRBJ1-3; v_gene: TRBV4-3; CDR3aa: CASSQVWGLQGNTIYF
j_gene: TRBJ2-2; v_gene: TRBV7-2; CDR3aa: CASSVSGRVNTGELFF
j_gene: TRBJ2-6; v_gene: TRBV30; CDR3aa: CAFWGGAGANVLTF
j_gene: TRBJ2-5; v_gene: TRBV5-1; CDR3aa: CASSLGTSGRETQYF
j_gene: TRBJ1-6; v_gene: TRBV7-2; CDR3aa: CASSSLGIGSSYNSPLHF
j_gene: TRBJ2-3; v_gene: TRBV10-1; CDR3aa: CASSDLVAGNTDTQYF
j_gene: TRBJ2-1; v_gene: TRBV27; CDR3aa: CASSRGRGNEQFF
j_gene: TRBJ2-1; v_gene: TRBV5-1; CDR3aa: CASSLPGAGGPGNEQFF
j_gene: TRBJ2-4; v_gene: TRBV19; CDR3aa: CASSIPHVRAKNIQYF
j_gene: TRBJ1-4; v_gene: TRBV6-1; CDR3aa: CASILSTGVGEKLFF
j_gene: TRBJ1-5; v_gene: TRBV9; CDR3aa: CASGRDGSNQPQHF
j_gene: TRBJ1-3; v_gene: TRBV19; CDR3aa: CASSIRGSSGNTIYF
j_gene: TRBJ1-5; v_gene: TRBV10-2; CDR3aa: CASSAGPGPQHF
j_gene: TRBJ2-4; v_gene: TRBV4-3; CDR3aa: CASSQDGTGVKNIQYF
j_gene: TRBJ2-7; v_gene: TRBV5-4; CDR3aa: CASSLGGAPEQYF
j_gene: TRBJ2-3; v_gene: TRBV18; CDR3aa: CASSPPRQGSTDTQYF
j_gene: TRBJ2-3; v_gene: TRBV7-2; CDR3aa: CASSLLLDLSTDTQYF
j_gene: TRBJ1-3; v_gene: TRBV18; CDR3aa: CASSPGQPRGTIYF
j_gene: TRBJ2-3; v_gene: TRBV5-1; CDR3aa: CASSPGGPRTDTQYF
j_gene: TRBJ1-5; v_gene: TRBV14; CDR3aa: CASSQGGDQPQHF
j_gene: TRBJ2-3; v_gene: TRBV6-1; CDR3aa: CASSPEDLGTDTQYF
j_gene: TRBJ1-2; v_gene: TRBV6-1; CDR3aa: CASSEPGTEYGYTF
j_gene: TRBJ2-7; v_gene: TRBV5-5; CDR3aa: CASSDLKTGSYEQYF
j_gene: TRBJ2-7; v_gene: TRBV7-2; CDR3aa: CASSFLAGAYEQYF
j_gene: TRBJ1-2; v_gene: TRBV5-1; CDR3aa: CASRGGRVDPSYGYTF
j_gene: TRBJ1-1; v_gene: TRBV29-1; CDR3aa: CSAHPVGVNTEAFF
j_gene: TRBJ2-1; v_gene: TRBV27; CDR3aa: CASSFTVARGYNEQFF
j_gene: TRBJ2-1; v_gene: TRBV10-2; CDR3aa: CASRATSGGARGNEQFF
j_gene: TRBJ1-2; v_gene: TRBV7-2; CDR3aa: CASSQQGARLYGYTF
j_gene: TRBJ1-3; v_gene: TRBV19; CDR3aa: CASRGYSGNTIYF
j_gene: TRBJ1-2; v_gene: TRBV6-5; CDR3aa: CASRRQGNYGYTF
j_gene: TRBJ2-7; v_gene: TRBV6-4; CDR3aa: CASSPQDRGQNEQYF
j_gene: TRBJ2-2; v_gene: TRBV5-8; CDR3aa: CASSIGLAGGRELFF
j_gene: TRBJ1-1; v_gene: TRBV19; CDR3aa: CASSPRRALGAFF
j_gene: TRBJ2-2; v_gene: TRBV7-2; CDR3aa: CASSLISGANTGELFF
j_gene: TRBJ1-1; v_gene: TRBV7-2; CDR3aa: CASSLVSANTEAFF
j_gene: TRBJ2-7; v_gene: TRBV25-1; CDR3aa: CASRPGKSSGEQYF
j_gene: TRBJ1-6; v_gene: TRBV4-3; CDR3aa: CASSQGGQRLRGSPLHF
j_gene: TRBJ2-7; v_gene: TRBV5-6; CDR3aa: CASSFSVITEQYF
j_gene: TRBJ1-3; v_gene: TRBV6-1; CDR3aa: CASTGTGNTIYF
j_gene: TRBJ2-2; v_gene: TRBV4-3; CDR3aa: CASSQGQGGYTGELFF
j_gene: TRBJ2-1; v_gene: TRBV9; CDR3aa: CASSVDGSLNEQFF
j_gene: TRBJ1-5; v_gene: TRBV15; CDR3aa: CATSTRSDRSNQPQHF
j_gene: TRBJ2-1; v_gene: TRBV14; CDR3aa: CASSHARTGIYNEQFF
j_gene: TRBJ2-2; v_gene: TRBV11-2; CDR3aa: CASSPPAGDGELFF
j_gene: TRBJ2-3; v_gene: TRBV19; CDR3aa: CASSPGQGLADTQYF
j_gene: TRBJ1-5; v_gene: TRBV19; CDR3aa: CASSWGYQPQHF
j_gene: TRBJ2-5; v_gene: TRBV5-4; CDR3aa: CASSNERTSLETQYF
j_gene: TRBJ2-5; v_gene: TRBV5-1; CDR3aa: CASSPNGGQGAFGTQYF
j_gene: TRBJ2-7; v_gene: TRBV9; CDR3aa: CASSVGDSGYYEQYF
j_gene: TRBJ2-5; v_gene: TRBV7-9; CDR3aa: CASSAPGGQETQYF
j_gene: TRBJ1-1; v_gene: TRBV7-8; CDR3aa: CASRSGQTNTEAFF
j_gene: TRBJ1-6; v_gene: TRBV5-1; CDR3aa: CASSLREGGSAHSPLHF
j_gene: TRBJ2-3; v_gene: TRBV25-1; CDR3aa: CASSESRRGESTQYF
j_gene: TRBJ1-2; v_gene: TRBV18; CDR3aa: CASSPSTGNYGYTF